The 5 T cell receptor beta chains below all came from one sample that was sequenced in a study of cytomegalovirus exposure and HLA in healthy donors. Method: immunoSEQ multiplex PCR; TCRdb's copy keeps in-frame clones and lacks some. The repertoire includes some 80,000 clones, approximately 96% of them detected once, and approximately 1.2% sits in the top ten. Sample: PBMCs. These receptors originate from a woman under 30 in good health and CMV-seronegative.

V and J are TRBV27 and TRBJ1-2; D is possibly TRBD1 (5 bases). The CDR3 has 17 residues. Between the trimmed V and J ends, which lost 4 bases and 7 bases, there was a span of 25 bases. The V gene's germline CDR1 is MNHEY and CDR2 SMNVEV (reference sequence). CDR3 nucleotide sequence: TGTGCCAGCAGTTCCCCCAGGGTCCAAGGCCGGGGGTTTGGCTACACCTTC. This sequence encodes CASSSPRVQGRGFGYTF.

This chain's CDR3 is CASSLASGDTQYF. CDR3 sequence (DNA): TGTGCCAGCAGCTTAGCGTCAGGGGATACGCAGTATTTT. V gene TRBV7-2 combines with J gene TRBJ2-3, with a possible D match to TRBD1 (5 bases). Per the germline V gene, CDR1 is SGHTA and CDR2 is FQGNSA. The V end lost 0 bases, the J end lost 6 bases, and 7 bases lay between the germline ends. The CDR3 has 13 amino acids.

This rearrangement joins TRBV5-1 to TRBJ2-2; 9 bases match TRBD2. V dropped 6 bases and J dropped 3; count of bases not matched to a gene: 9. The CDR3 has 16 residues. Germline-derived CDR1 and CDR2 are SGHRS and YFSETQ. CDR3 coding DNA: TGCGCCAGCATAGGCGGGAGGGCAATGGACACCGGGGAGCTGTTTTTT. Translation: CASIGGRAMDTGELFF.

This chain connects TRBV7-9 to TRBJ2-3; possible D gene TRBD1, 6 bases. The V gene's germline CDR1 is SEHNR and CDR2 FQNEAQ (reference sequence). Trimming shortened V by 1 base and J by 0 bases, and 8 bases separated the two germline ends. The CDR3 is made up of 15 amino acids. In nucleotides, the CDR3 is TGTGCCAGCAGCTTAGGGACAGCTAGCACAGATACGCAGTATTTT. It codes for CASSLGTASTDTQYF.

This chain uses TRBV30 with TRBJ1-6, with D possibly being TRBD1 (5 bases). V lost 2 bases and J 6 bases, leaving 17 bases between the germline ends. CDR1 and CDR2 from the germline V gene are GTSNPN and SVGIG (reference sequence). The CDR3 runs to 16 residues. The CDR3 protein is CAWSTTQQVSNSPLHF. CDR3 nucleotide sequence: TGTGCCTGGAGTACCACCCAACAGGTTTCTAATTCACCCCTCCACTTT.